This TCR beta chain came from a study of cytomegalovirus exposure and HLA in healthy donors. Study-level results: Analysis performed later found about 17,000 TCR beta sequences associated with HLA alleles at 0.05 false discovery rate. In a later analysis, TCR association rates varied by HLA locus: DRB1 most, HLA-C fewest. Fewer N-insertions than the 666-donor mean were reportedly shown by an Asian-associated ancestry cluster in a later analysis.

The PCR was carried out with 60 Vbeta primers and 13 Jbeta primers. Libraries were prepared by immunoSEQ multiplex PCR; TCRdb keeps only in-frame clonotypes and omits some of them. In all, the sample yields roughly 90,000 clones. This CDR3 contains 15 residues. Germline V gene sequence: CDR1 MNHEY, CDR2 SMNVEV (reference sequence). With V trimmed by 5 bases and J by 7 bases, 14 bases remained unmatched. Points on this clone: Its specificity is not known.

This clonotype was obtained from a man aged 50-59 years in good health and CMV-seropositive. Specimen: PBMCs. The chain uses TRBV27 and TRBJ2-7; TRBD2 matches 7 bases. The CDR3 DNA sequence: TGTGCCAGCAGTCCCCGTTACGAGCGGGAATGGGAGCAGTACTTC. Its translation is CASSPRYEREWEQYF.